The 26 T cell receptor beta chains listed next were all sequenced from one sample in a study of blood T cell repertoires in COVID-19. The protocol was immunoSEQ multiplex PCR, while the TCRdb copy is restricted to in-frame clones and leaves out a portion. The sample lists roughly 370,000 clones, around nine tenths seen once, with roughly 10% in the top ten. Sample: PBMCs or T cells enriched from blood (not recorded which). Receptors originate from a woman in her fifties or sixties who had recovered from COVID-19.

The gene calls are TRBV11-2 and TRBJ2-5; TRBD2 agrees at 10 bases. The CDR3 has 16 residues. Germline assignment: CDR1 SGHAT and CDR2 FQNNGV. The V segment lost 3 bases and the J segment 2 bases; nucleotides outside the gene matches: 6. The DNA of the CDR3 is TGTGCCAGCAGCTTGGTCCTAGCGGGGGCTCAAGAGACCCAGTACTTC. This codes for CASSLVLAGAQETQYF.

The chain is built from TRBV21-1 and TRBJ2-1; the DNA was not used to check the table's D call, TRBD2. TRBV21-1 is described as a pseudogene. This CDR3 has 21 amino acids. CDR3 sequence (DNA): TGTGCCAGCAGCAATTTAGGGTGGGAACCCCGCTCTAGCGGGGGTAGAAATGAGCAGTTCTTC. Translated: CASSNLGWEPRSSGGRNEQFF.

The chain combines TRBV7-9 with TRBJ1-1; D remains unclear. The CDR3 covers 13 residues. Trimming left V 5 bases short and J 1 base short, with 8 bases between. CDR1 and CDR2 (germline): SEHNR, FQNEAQ (reference sequence). CDR3 bases: TGTGCCAGCAGCCCCCCAGGGAACACTGAAGCTTTCTTT. Protein sequence: CASSPPGNTEAFF. The whole variable domain, filled in from reference TRBV7-9 and TRBJ1-1, reads DTGVSQNPRHKITKRGQNVTFRCDPISEHNRLYWYRQTLGQGPEFLTYFQNEAQLEKSRLLSDRFSAERPKGSFSTLEIQRTEQGDSAMYLCASSPPGNTEAFFGQGTRLTVV.

The V and J genes are TRBV4-1 and TRBJ1-1; D call uncertain. The CDR3 extends over 15 amino acids. Trimming left V 4 bases short and J 0 bases short, with 12 bases between. Germline CDR1 MGHRA, CDR2 YSYEKL. CDR3 bases: TGCGCCAGCAGCCGATATGGGCCCTTGAACACTGAAGCTTTCTTT. As protein: CASSRYGPLNTEAFF.

The chain joins TRBV7-9 to TRBJ2-1; possibly TRBD2 for D (6 bases). CDR3 size: 14 residues. Germline-derived CDR1 and CDR2 are SEHNR and FQNEAQ (reference sequence). Trimming cost V 11 bases and J 8 bases, with 22 bases left between them. The CDR3 DNA is TGTGCCGCCCTTTCACGGTGGCCGGGGGATGAGCAGTTCTTC. As protein: CAALSRWPGDEQFF.

The chain is built from TRBV7-2 and TRBJ2-2; D may be TRBD2 (5 bases). The CDR3 consists of 17 residues. Germline V gives CDR1 SGHTA, CDR2 FQGNSA. Trimming left V 2 bases short and J 2 bases short, with 15 bases between. The DNA of the CDR3 is TGTGCCAGCAGCTTACATGCGGTGGCGGGTAACACCGGGGAGCTGTTTTTT. Translating it yields CASSLHAVAGNTGELFF.

This chain connects TRBV9 to TRBJ1-5; 9 bases match TRBD1. Trimming cost V 1 base and J 7 bases; bases outside gene matches: 6. Looked up from germline, CDR1 is SGDLS and CDR2 is YYNGEE. This CDR3 has 15 residues. CDR3 loop: CASSVTGQGVQPQHF. DNA for the CDR3: TGTGCCAGCAGCGTAACGGGACAGGGTGTACAGCCCCAGCATTTT. The full variable domain, rest sourced from reference TRBV9 and TRBJ1-5, is DSGVTQTPKHLITATGQRVTLRCSPRSGDLSVYWYQQSLDQGLQFLIQYYNGEERAKGNILERFSAQQFPDLHSELNLSSLELGDSALYFCASSVTGQGVQPQHFGDGTRLSIL.

With respect to this clone: Other nucleotide sequences in the sample specify the same CDR3. The chain couples TRBV14 to TRBJ2-1; TRBD1 aligns across 8 bases. CDR3 length: 15 amino acids. Germline V lookup: CDR1 SGHDN, CDR2 FVKESK. With V trimmed by 4 bases and J by 4 bases, 6 bases remained unmatched. The CDR3 nucleotides are TGTGCCAGCAGCCTCCTGGGACAGGTGTACAATGAGCAGTTCTTC. Translating it yields CASSLLGQVYNEQFF. Full variable domain (remainder filled in from reference TRBV14 and TRBJ2-1): EAGVTQFPSHSVIEKGQTVTLRCDPISGHDNLYWYRRVMGKEIKFLLHFVKESKQDESGMPNNRFLAERTGGTYSTLKVQPAELEDSGVYFCASSLLGQVYNEQFFGPGTRLTVL.

The gene calls are TRBV27 and TRBJ1-1, with a tentative D call TRBD1 (6 bases). CDR1 and CDR2 (germline): MNHEY, SMNVEV (reference sequence). The V gene lost 5 bases and the J gene lost 4 bases, with 11 bases spanning the gap. The CDR3 runs 13 residues. DNA for the CDR3: TGTGCCAGCAGTCGAACAGGGATCACTGAAGCTTTCTTT. Translated, it gives CASSRTGITEAFF.

The chain's CDR3 is CASRLNRGVYGYTF. DNA for the CDR3: TGCGCCAGCAGATTGAACAGGGGGGTTTATGGCTACACCTTC. The chain carries TRBV5-1 and TRBJ1-2, with TRBD1 matching 8 bases. V was pared by 5 bases and J by 5 bases, with 8 bases of the junction left unmatched. The CDR3 spans 14 residues. Looked up from germline, CDR1 is SGHRS and CDR2 is YFSETQ. Combining the CDR3 with reference TRBV5-1 and TRBJ1-2 gives the whole variable domain KAGVTQTPRYLIKTRGQQVTLSCSPISGHRSVSWYQQTPGQGLQFLFEYFSETQRNKGNFPGRFSGRQFSNSRSEMNVSTLELGDSALYLCASRLNRGVYGYTFGSGTRLTVV.

This chain joins TRBV11-2 and TRBJ2-7; D ambiguous. The V and J ends lost 0 bases and 3 bases respectively, with 6 bases between them. Germline V gives CDR1 SGHAT, CDR2 FQNNGV. This CDR3 has 13 amino acids. In DNA form, the CDR3 reads TGTGCCAGCAGCTTAGATCCCCGCTACGAGCAGTACTTC. Residues: CASSLDPRYEQYF. The whole variable domain, remainder taken from reference TRBV11-2 and TRBJ2-7, is EAGVAQSPRYKIIEKRQSVAFWCNPISGHATLYWYQQILGQGPKLLIQFQNNGVVDDSQLPKDRFSAERLKGVDSTLKIQPAKLEDSAVYLCASSLDPRYEQYFGPGTRLTVT.

The chain has TRBV4-2 and TRBJ1-5; D is uncertain. V lost 0 bases and J 2 bases, leaving 11 bases between the germline ends. Germline V gives CDR1 LGHNA, CDR2 YNFKEQ. The CDR3 consists of 16 residues. Written as DNA, the CDR3 is TGTGCCAGCAGCCAAGAGATGACGAGGGGCAATCAGCCCCAGCATTTT. Translation gives CASSQEMTRGNQPQHF.

This clone has more than one count but fewer than ten. This chain connects TRBV5-1 to TRBJ1-2; 11 bases map to TRBD1. The germline V gene has CDR1 SGHRS and CDR2 YFSETQ. The CDR3 consists of 16 residues. With V trimmed by 0 bases and J by 6 bases, 7 bases remained unmatched. CDR3 sequence reads: CASSLAGQGAWDGYTF. The CDR3 coding sequence is TGCGCCAGCAGCTTGGCCGGACAGGGGGCATGGGATGGCTACACCTTC.

This sequence joins TRBV10-3 and TRBJ1-6; TRBD1 agrees at 11 bases. The CDR3 is 18 amino acids. With 2 bases clipped from V and 8 bases from J, the junction kept 11 bases outside the gene matches. The V gene's germline CDR1 is ENHRY and CDR2 SYGVKD. CDR3 sequence reads: CAISEPGTGGVFYSPLHF. As DNA, the CDR3 is TGTGCCATCAGTGAGCCCGGGACAGGGGGAGTGTTTTATTCACCCCTCCACTTT.

V and J are TRBV18 and TRBJ1-2, with D possibly matching TRBD1 (5 bases). This CDR3 has 13 residues. The germline V gene encodes CDR1 KGHSH and CDR2 LQKENI. Trimming stripped 5 bases from V and 3 bases from J, with 10 bases between. The chain's CDR3 is CASSAGKDYGYTF. CDR3 nucleotides: TGTGCCAGCTCAGCAGGGAAGGACTATGGCTACACCTTC.

The rearrangement links TRBV4-1 to TRBJ1-6; the D is unclear. Germline loops: CDR1 MGHRA, CDR2 YSYEKL. CDR3 size: 13 residues. V lost 0 bases, J lost 14 bases, and 11 bases lay in between. CDR3 sequence (DNA): TGCGCCAGCAGCCAAGATCTCGCAGATACCCTCCACTTT. Protein sequence: CASSQDLADTLHF.

This clone was counted between two and nine times. CDR3 bases: TGTGCCAGCAGCCAAAGACAGGGTCCCTACGAGCAGTACTTC. As protein: CASSQRQGPYEQYF. This chain connects TRBV7-2 to TRBJ2-7; TRBD1 aligns across 7 bases. CDR3 size: 14 residues. The junction had 6 bases not matched to a gene; V was cut back by 5 bases and J by 2 bases. Germline V gene lookup returns CDR1 SGHTA and CDR2 FQGNSA.

Only one count was recorded for this clone. The chain joins TRBV5-1 to TRBJ1-1; D is possibly TRBD1 (5 bases). Germline V gene lookup returns CDR1 SGHRS and CDR2 YFSETQ. The CDR3 runs to 14 residues. Trimming took off 2 bases at V and 3 bases at J, with 11 bases between the two ends. The CDR3 loop reads CASSLDPGDTEAFF. CDR3 nucleotides: TGCGCCAGCAGCTTAGATCCGGGGGACACTGAAGCTTTCTTT.

This clone has a handful of counts. Other DNA sequences from this sample encode an identical CDR3 as well. The chain is built from TRBV28 and TRBJ1-4; 9 bases fit TRBD1. Germline V gene sequence: CDR1 MDHEN, CDR2 SYDVKM. There are 14 residues in the CDR3. The ends lost 5 bases at V and 5 bases at J; junction bases unmatched: 3. CDR3 sequence reads: CASSGGTGNEKLFF. The CDR3 DNA reads TGTGCCAGCAGTGGGGGGACAGGGAATGAAAAACTGTTTTTT. Drawing the rest from reference TRBV28 and TRBJ1-4, the complete variable domain is DVKVTQSSRYLVKRTGEKVFLECVQDMDHENMFWYRQDPGLGLRLIYFSYDVKMKEKGDIPEGYSVSREKKERFSLILESASTNQTSMYLCASSGGTGNEKLFFGSGTQLSVL.

CDR3 amino acids: CASSLAGTSGQETQYF. The CDR3 DNA reads TGTGCCAGCAGCTTGGCCGGGACTAGCGGCCAAGAGACCCAGTACTTC. J is TRBJ2-5 and V is TRBV5-4; TRBD2 matches 11 bases. The germline CDR1 and CDR2 sequences are SGHNT and YYREEE (reference sequence). The CDR3 is 16 amino acids. V was clipped by 0 bases and J by 1 base; unmatched bases: 2.

The chain employs TRBV2 and TRBJ1-6; D ambiguous. V dropped 3 bases and J dropped 0 bases, with 15 bases sitting between them. The CDR3 loop spans 18 amino acids. Germline-derived CDR1 and CDR2 are SNHLY and FYNNEI. The CDR3 is CASSDRPQKVSYNSPLHF. The CDR3 DNA reads as TGTGCCAGCAGTGACAGGCCCCAGAAAGTCTCCTATAATTCACCCCTCCACTTT.

This chain uses TRBV7-2 with TRBJ1-6; a weak D match, TRBD1 (6 bases). The germline gives CDR1 SGHTA, CDR2 FQGNSA. Trimming cost V 3 bases and J 7 bases, with 7 bases left between them. The CDR3 is 13 amino acids. CDR3 DNA sequence: TGTGCCAGCAGCTTTGACAGGAATTCACCCCTCCACTTT. Its protein product is CASSFDRNSPLHF. Complete variable domain (other parts from reference TRBV7-2 and TRBJ1-6): GAGVSQSPSNKVTEKGKDVELRCDPISGHTALYWYRQSLGQGLEFLIYFQGNSAPDKSGLPSDRFSAERTGGSVSTLTIQRTQQEDSAVYLCASSFDRNSPLHFGNGTRLTVT.

This chain joins TRBV4-1 and TRBJ1-5; 9 bases match TRBD1. Germline CDR1 reads MGHRA; CDR2 reads YSYEKL. V gave up 1 base and J gave up 3 bases; unmatched junction bases: 10. The CDR3 length is 18 residues. The CDR3 DNA sequence: TGCGCCAGCAGCCAAGGTGTTTGGCGACAGGGGGTCAATCAGCCCCAGCATTTT. Protein product: CASSQGVWRQGVNQPQHF.

The CDR3 DNA reads TGTGCCAGCAGCCGGGACAGATGGAATGAAAAACTGTTTTTT. Translation gives CASSRDRWNEKLFF. The chain recombines TRBV7-9 with TRBJ1-4, with 7 bases matching TRBD1. This CDR3 has 14 residues. V lost 5 bases, J lost 5 bases, and 5 bases stayed unmatched. In germline, CDR1 is SEHNR, CDR2 FQNEAQ (reference sequence).

This chain uses TRBV5-8 with TRBJ2-1; the match to TRBD1 covers 7 bases. Germline values: CDR1 SGHTS, CDR2 YDEGEE. The CDR3 loop spans 14 amino acids. The V segment lost 4 bases and the J segment 3 bases; nucleotides outside the gene matches: 4. This chain's CDR3 is CASSKGQNYNEQFF. DNA for the CDR3: TGTGCCAGCAGCAAGGGACAGAACTACAATGAGCAGTTCTTC.

The V gene is TRBV27, the J gene TRBJ1-2; 10 bases are shared with TRBD1. J lost 3 bases, V lost 7 bases, and 23 bases had no gene match. This CDR3 is built from 20 residues. Germline assignment: CDR1 MNHEY and CDR2 SMNVEV (reference sequence). In DNA, the CDR3 is TGTGCCAGCACCTCCGACCGGGCCCGGGACAGGGGTACCTTCTACTATGGCTACACCTTC. This encodes CASTSDRARDRGTFYYGYTF.